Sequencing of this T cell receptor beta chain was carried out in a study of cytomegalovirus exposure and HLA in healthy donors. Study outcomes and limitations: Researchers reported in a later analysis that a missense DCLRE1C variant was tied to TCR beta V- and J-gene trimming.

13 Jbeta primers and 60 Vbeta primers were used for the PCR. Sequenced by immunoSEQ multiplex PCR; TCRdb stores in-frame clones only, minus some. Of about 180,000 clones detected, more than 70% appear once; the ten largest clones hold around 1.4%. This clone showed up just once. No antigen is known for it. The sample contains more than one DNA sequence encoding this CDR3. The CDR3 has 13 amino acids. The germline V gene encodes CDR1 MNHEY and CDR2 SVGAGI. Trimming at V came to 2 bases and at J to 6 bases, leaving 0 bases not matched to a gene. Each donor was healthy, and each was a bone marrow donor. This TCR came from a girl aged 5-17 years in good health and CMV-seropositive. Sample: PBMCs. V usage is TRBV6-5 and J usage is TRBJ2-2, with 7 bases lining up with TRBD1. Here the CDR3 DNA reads TGTGCCAGCAGTTACAGGGGGCCCGGGGAGCTGTTTTTT. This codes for CASSYRGPGELFF.